Below, 20 T cell receptor beta chains from the same sample are listed, as sequenced in a study of PD-1 blockade in classical Hodgkin lymphoma. Time point here: cycle 4 day 1 (C4D1), after about 6 weeks of nivolumab. With no exception, relapse followed autologous stem cell transplantation in all patients, and brentuximab vedotin exposure varied. The repertoire was sequenced with immunoSEQ multiplex PCR; TCRdb's copy has only in-frame clones and lacks some. The table includes around 50,000 clones, around 74% detected once. Specimen: peripheral blood mononuclear cells (PBMCs), collected before the fourth cycle of nivolumab. These receptors all come from a human donor with classical Hodgkin lymphoma.

V usage is TRBV13 and J usage is TRBJ2-3; 10 bases map to TRBD2. CDR1 is PRHDT, CDR2 FYEKMQ, per germline (reference sequence). Trimming took 5 bases from V and 1 from J; bases not matched to a gene: 12. The CDR3 is made up of 18 amino acids. The CDR3 sequence is CASSLFPLAGEGTDTQYF. DNA for the CDR3: TGTGCCAGCAGCCTATTCCCCCTAGCGGGAGAAGGCACAGATACGCAGTATTTT. Full variable domain (rest looked up from reference TRBV13 and TRBJ2-3): AAGVIQSPRHLIKEKRETATLKCYPIPRHDTVYWYQQGPGQDPQFLISFYEKMQSDKGSIPDRFSAQQFSDYHSELNMSSLELGDSALYFCASSLFPLAGEGTDTQYFGPGTRLTVL.

This chain connects TRBV6-5 to TRBJ2-7; D ambiguous. The germline V and J ends were trimmed by 2 bases and 3 bases, with 11 bases remaining between them. This CDR3 is built from 14 residues. Germline assignment: CDR1 MNHEY and CDR2 SVGAGI. The CDR3: CASSYGLLLYEQYF. The CDR3, as DNA: TGTGCCAGCAGTTACGGGCTACTTCTCTACGAGCAGTACTTC.

The chain is built from TRBV5-4 and TRBJ2-1; 8 bases are shared with TRBD2. V lost 4 bases, J lost 2 bases, and 8 bases stayed unmatched. CDR1 and CDR2 from the germline V gene are SGHNT and YYREEE (reference sequence). The CDR3 totals 16 residues. The CDR3 DNA sequence: TGTGCCAGCAGCCCTTCAGCGGGAGCCCCCTACAATGAGCAGTTCTTC. This encodes CASSPSAGAPYNEQFF.

The V gene is TRBV28, the J gene TRBJ1-2; 7 bases are shared with TRBD1. Germline V lookup: CDR1 MDHEN, CDR2 SYDVKM. The J segment lost 8 bases and the V segment lost 6 bases, leaving 15 bases of the junction unmatched. The CDR3 length is 15 residues. The CDR3 bases are TGTGCCAGCAGCACCCCCGACAGGGAATCGGGAGGCTACACCTTC. Residues: CASSTPDRESGGYTF.

The chain recombines TRBV10-2 with TRBJ1-2; D is unresolved. The CDR3 length is 14 residues. Trimming stripped 0 bases from V and 3 bases from J, with 8 bases between. Germline CDR1 WSHSY, CDR2 SAAADI. This chain's CDR3 is CASSESRIDYGYTF. DNA for the CDR3: TGCGCCAGCAGTGAGTCAAGGATCGACTATGGCTACACCTTC.

The chain employs TRBV5-1 and TRBJ2-5; 8 bases are a match to TRBD2. V shed 6 bases and J 1 base; nucleotides not matched to a gene: 5. This CDR3 is built from 14 residues. Germline V gives CDR1 SGHRS, CDR2 YFSETQ. CDR3 bases: TGCGCCAGCACCCCGGGGGGGCCCCAAGAGACCCAGTACTTC. This encodes CASTPGGPQETQYF.

The V call is TRBV4-2, the J call TRBJ1-1; 8 bases line up with TRBD1. Germline values: CDR1 LGHNA, CDR2 YNFKEQ. The CDR3 is 15 residues long. V was pared by 6 bases and J by 3 bases, with 9 bases of the junction left unmatched. CDR3 loop: CASRFQGAVDTEAFF. The CDR3 DNA sequence: TGTGCCAGCAGGTTCCAGGGGGCCGTTGACACTGAAGCTTTCTTT.

This clone was detected only a few times. V gene TRBV7-9 combines with J gene TRBJ2-3; maybe TRBD1 (5 bases). Germline V lookup: CDR1 SEHNR, CDR2 FQNEAQ (reference sequence). The CDR3 sequence is 16 residues long. Trimming removed 1 base from V and 0 bases from J, with 11 bases in between. The CDR3 region is CASSLVLGPSTDTQYF. The CDR3 DNA reads as TGTGCCAGCAGCTTAGTTTTGGGGCCCAGCACAGATACGCAGTATTTT.

This clone was seen ten or more times. The rearrangement joins TRBV6-6 to TRBJ1-1, with TRBD1 matching over 8 bases. The trim removed 6 bases at V and 1 base at J, leaving 4 bases unmatched. The germline CDR1 and CDR2 sequences are MNHNY and SVGAGI (reference sequence). The CDR3 is 14 amino acids. CDR3 in amino acids: CASSYRGRNTEAFF. The CDR3 nucleotides read TGTGCCAGCAGCTACAGGGGGAGGAACACTGAAGCTTTCTTT.

The chain combines TRBV11-2 with TRBJ2-7; TRBD2 matches at 13 bases. The CDR3 is 15 amino acids. Unmatched junction bases numbered 4, after V lost 5 bases and J lost 3 bases. Germline CDR1 and CDR2: SGHAT and FQNNGV. The CDR3 DNA reads as TGTGCCAGCAGCCGGGGACTAGCGGGATTCTACGAGCAGTACTTC. Amino acids: CASSRGLAGFYEQYF. The full variable domain, its missing parts supplied by reference TRBV11-2 and TRBJ2-7, is EAGVAQSPRYKIIEKRQSVAFWCNPISGHATLYWYQQILGQGPKLLIQFQNNGVVDDSQLPKDRFSAERLKGVDSTLKIQPAKLEDSAVYLCASSRGLAGFYEQYFGPGTRLTVT.

This chain connects TRBV2 to TRBJ1-5; no definite D call. The CDR3 is made up of 12 amino acids. Germline V CDR1 and CDR2: SNHLY, FYNNEI. V lost 6 bases to trimming and J lost 0 bases, with 3 bases between them. The CDR3 DNA follows: TGTGCCAGCAGATATAGCAATCAGCCCCAGCATTTT. This translates into CASRYSNQPQHF.

Comments on this clone: Within the sample, other DNA sequences also encode this same CDR3. V usage is TRBV28 and J usage is TRBJ2-3; the match to TRBD2 covers 8 bases. This CDR3 comprises 14 residues. The V and J ends lost 5 bases and 3 bases, in that order; junction bases with no gene match: 4. CDR1 is MDHEN and CDR2 is SYDVKM in the germline V gene. Written as DNA, the CDR3 is TGTGCCAGCAGTCCCGGCGGGAGGACAGATACGCAGTATTTT. Translated: CASSPGGRTDTQYF.

The gene calls are TRBV7-3 and TRBJ1-1; maybe TRBD1 (6 bases). The V gene's germline CDR1 is SGHTA and CDR2 FQGTGA. The CDR3 is 13 amino acids. V dropped 5 bases and J dropped 8 bases, with 15 bases sitting between them. The CDR3: CASSLTRDKEAFF. The CDR3 region has the DNA TGTGCCAGCAGCCTTACCCGGGACAAGGAAGCTTTCTTT.

The chain employs TRBV5-1 and TRBJ2-3; TRBD2 agrees at 8 bases. V lost 0 bases to trimming and J lost 1 base; unmatched junction nucleotides: 10. This CDR3 comprises 18 residues. Germline CDR1 and CDR2: SGHRS and YFSETQ. CDR3 nucleotides: TGCGCCAGCAGCTTGGCCGTGGCGGGAGGCGTTGGCACAGATACGCAGTATTTT. Translated, it gives CASSLAVAGGVGTDTQYF.

This clone was found a few times. The chain recombines TRBV20-1 with TRBJ2-5; D call uncertain. Germline V gene lookup returns CDR1 DFQATT and CDR2 SNEGSKA (reference sequence). Trimming took 5 bases from V and 5 from J, leaving 9 bases between them. This CDR3 has 11 residues. The CDR3 region has the DNA TGCAGTGCTTATTTAAGGGAGACCCAGTACTTC. It encodes CSAYLRETQYF.

V is TRBV5-1 and J is TRBJ1-4; D unresolved. Looked up from germline, CDR1 is SGHRS and CDR2 is YFSETQ. The CDR3 consists of 16 residues. The V end lost 4 bases, the J end lost 0 bases, and 13 bases lay between the germline ends. The CDR3 sequence is CASSPRGEATNEKLFF. The CDR3 DNA sequence: TGCGCCAGCAGCCCGCGCGGGGAGGCAACTAATGAAAAACTGTTTTTT. Filled out from reference TRBV5-1 and TRBJ1-4, the complete variable domain reads KAGVTQTPRYLIKTRGQQVTLSCSPISGHRSVSWYQQTPGQGLQFLFEYFSETQRNKGNFPGRFSGRQFSNSRSEMNVSTLELGDSALYLCASSPRGEATNEKLFFGSGTQLSVL.

V is TRBV11-2 and J is TRBJ2-1; possible D gene TRBD1, 6 bases. Germline CDR1 reads SGHAT; CDR2 reads FQNNGV. The V end lost 3 bases, the J end lost 6 bases, and 18 bases lay between the germline ends. This CDR3 contains 16 residues. CDR3 in amino acids: CASSLLIYGRGNEQFF. CDR3 in DNA: TGTGCCAGCAGCTTGCTAATATACGGCAGGGGCAATGAGCAGTTCTTC.

The CDR3 DNA sequence: TGTGCCAGTGGGCGGGACAGTTATAGCAATCAGCCCCAGCATTTT. Translation gives CASGRDSYSNQPQHF. The chain has TRBV19 and TRBJ1-5, with 7 bases that match TRBD1. Germline CDR1 reads LNHDA; CDR2 reads SQIVND (reference sequence). The CDR3 has 15 amino acids. The V segment lost 8 bases and the J segment 0 bases; nucleotides outside the gene matches: 7. Full variable domain (missing parts from reference TRBV19 and TRBJ1-5): DGGITQSPKYLFRKEGQNVTLSCEQNLNHDAMYWYRQDPGQGLRLIYYSQIVNDFQKGDIAEGYSVSREKKESFPLTVTSAQKNPTAFYLCASGRDSYSNQPQHFGDGTRLSIL.

DNA of the CDR3: TGTGCCAGCAGCGCGGGACTAGCGGGAAGGGATACGCAGTATTTT. It is translated as CASSAGLAGRDTQYF. This chain links TRBV11-2 with TRBJ2-3; 13 bases map to TRBD2. The germline V gene has CDR1 SGHAT and CDR2 FQNNGV. This CDR3 has 15 amino acids. V lost 5 bases and J lost 6; bases outside the gene matches: 5. The whole variable domain, remainder taken from reference TRBV11-2 and TRBJ2-3, is EAGVAQSPRYKIIEKRQSVAFWCNPISGHATLYWYQQILGQGPKLLIQFQNNGVVDDSQLPKDRFSAERLKGVDSTLKIQPAKLEDSAVYLCASSAGLAGRDTQYFGPGTRLTVL.

J is TRBJ1-1 and V is TRBV4-3; 7 nucleotides align to TRBD1. The germline gives CDR1 LGHNA, CDR2 YSLEER. Unmatched junction bases numbered 2, after V lost 0 bases and J lost 4 bases. The CDR3 has 14 amino acids. The CDR3: CASSQEAGGTEAFF. The CDR3 DNA is TGCGCCAGCAGCCAAGAGGCAGGGGGCACTGAAGCTTTCTTT.